This T cell receptor (beta chain) came from a study of cytotoxic CD8 clonotypes in ibrutinib-treated CLL. Study-wide findings and caveats: Clonality, elevated at ibrutinib response, dropped back toward baseline at progression. Baseline clonality was higher than in age-matched healthy donors and moved in step with circulating CD8+ T-cell counts. Public clonotypes (which were uncommon) either contracted or remained stable on treatment.

Profiled with immunoSEQ multiplex PCR; TCRdb holds only in-frame clones, not every one. This sample carries tens of thousands of clones, 49% of them seen once, and the ten largest clones take approximately 17%. The germline V and J ends were trimmed by 0 bases and 8 bases, with 12 bases remaining between them. The CDR3 has 15 residues. The V gene's germline CDR1 is SGHNT and CDR2 YYREEE (reference sequence). A word on this clone: The antigen remains undetermined.

This TCR was sampled from a human donor with chronic lymphocytic leukemia. The material was PBMCs, obtained before ibrutinib treatment. V and J are TRBV5-4 and TRBJ1-6; D might be TRBD1 (6 bases). The CDR3 nucleotides read TGTGCCAGCAGCTTGGCCGGGGGCGTGGATTCACCCCTCCACTTT. It translates to CASSLAGGVDSPLHF.